Included here is one T cell receptor beta chain sequence, with context. Antigen specificity is unknown. TCR cDNA, made by 5'RACE template switching, carried an added universal primer site and UMIs. MiXCR, applied by TCRdb to the 5' RACE reads, yields one record per CDR3 protein. Seen here are about 300,000 distinct CDR3 sequences, 8.5% to 10% observed once, and the top ten hold 3% to 3.5%. The sample is drawn from a study of T cells after yellow fever vaccination. The study, taken as a whole, reports: Re-detected after boosting: most primary clones, 96% of CD4 and about 89% of CD8. The secondary T-cell response peaked on day 5, not day 15, but was weaker.

The V gene lost 6 bases and the J gene lost 0 bases, with 16 bases spanning the gap. CDR3 length: 16 residues. In germline, CDR1 is SGHRS, CDR2 YFSETQ. The rearrangement joins TRBV5-1 to TRBJ2-1; D ambiguous. The origin of this receptor is a man younger than 35 who received the YFV17D yellow fever vaccine. Source: CD4+ T cells sorted from PBMCs, taken 5 days after the yellow fever booster vaccination. Here the CDR3 reads CASMRGPPGSYNEQFF. In DNA form, the CDR3 reads TGCGCCAGCATGAGAGGACCCCCCGGCTCCTACAATGAGCAGTTCTTC.